This TCR beta chain stems from a study of beta chain features in type 1 diabetes. Whole-study results and caveats: In all four CD4+ subsets, TCRB CDR3 length was significantly, moderately reduced in type 1 diabetes. A greater similarity of naive, central memory and Treg TCRB repertoires was seen among patients than among healthy donors.

With respect to this clone: Its antigen is currently unknown.

Trimming removed 6 bases from V and 7 bases from J; junction bases left unmatched: 6. The CDR3 has 14 residues. Per the germline V gene, CDR1 is MGHDK and CDR2 is SYGVNS. Sequencing targeted expressed TCRB transcripts, as all isolated RNA had been reverse transcribed. TCRdb keeps only in-frame clones here, not all; method: immunoSEQ multiplex PCR. The sample contains a few hundred thousand clones, approximately 24% of which appear only once. Sample: naive CD4+ T cells from blood. The rearrangement joins TRBV25-1 to TRBJ2-1, with 10 bases aligning to TRBD1. This TCR came from a woman in her 30s with type 1 diabetes. The CDR3 spells CASSAGQGRNEQFF. The CDR3 bases are TGTGCCAGCAGCGCGGGACAGGGGCGAAATGAGCAGTTCTTC.